This TCR beta chain was documented in a study of blood T cell repertoires in COVID-19 (dated by TCRdb to 2018 to 2021). Describing the broader study: Samples covering the acute and convalescent phases of COVID-19 were provided by collaborators in the United States, Italy and Spain. The prospective study material was composed of cDNA or gDNA derived from T cells, B-cell-depleted T cells, or PBMCs. Where HLA class I and class II types were available, the types were taken from metadata supplied by the sample provider, not from assay-based typing. Nearly every sample came with metadata listing a de-identified subject ID, COVID-19 status, age in years and sex. Subjects who had been exposed to COVID-19, were actively infected with it, or had recovered from it provided the deeply sampled blood TCRbeta repertoires that made up the dataset. The repertoires were released in a freely available public database meant as a resource for research on the immune response to SARS-CoV-2. The samples were drawn from the first 160 participants of the ongoing ImmuneRACE study and from under 1,500 subjects provided by 6 global collaborators.

Looking up the germline V gene (reference sequence) yields CDR1 GTSNPN and CDR2 SVGIG. The CDR3 contains 14 residues, cysteine and phenylalanine counted. Of all the DNA, just the CDR3 is kept, 42 bases in frame from base 1. After removal of 6 bases from V and 4 bases from J, the junction retains 5 bases not matched to a gene. As for this clone: Its cognate antigen has yet to be identified. No per-base quality is available; no much larger clone lies one base away.

A second Seattle source provided samples from volunteer blood donors who had recovered from COVID-19. Collaborating institutions collected whole blood in K2EDTA tubes following their own protocols. For TCRbeta analysis, collaborator samples were shipped as frozen whole blood, as isolated PBMCs, or as DNA extracted from either sample type. Points the paper makes about the study in general: Clinical and demographic metadata were provided uncurated, with the amount varying by source and participant.

TCRbeta CDR3 regions were amplified from genomic DNA using the immunoSEQ Assay, a bias-controlled multiplex PCR. Concerning the study's data processing: Within the assay, amplification of reference gene primers was used to estimate how many nucleated cells each sample contained. To quantify the absolute abundance of each unique TCRbeta CDR3 rearrangement, sequence reads were collapsed and filtered. For each sample, productive Simpson clonality was calculated as the square root of Simpson's diversity index over productive rearrangements. In its TCRdb copy, this immuneACCESS table keeps in-frame sequences only and misses some clones. Where compared with another copy, unresolved V genes explain less than half of these, and the others have no known cause. Clone size and the V and J calls come from that table; the DNA yielded D and trimming. The sample contains some 110,000 clones, approximately 87% of them found a single time. In total, the top ten clones hold approximately 8% of the sample.

The TCR originated in a man in his 70s who had recovered from COVID-19. The chain links TRBV30 with TRBJ2-1, with 11 bases matching TRBD2. The sample taken for sequencing was peripheral blood. The bases are TGTGCCTGTACGACTAGCGGGAAATACAATGAGCAGTTCTTC. The resulting protein is CACTTSGKYNEQFF. With all but the CDR3 taken from the reference TRBV30 and TRBJ2-1 genes, the full variable domain is: SQTIHQWPATLVQPVGSPLSLECTVEGTSNPNLYWYRQAAGRGLQLLFYSVGIGQISSEVPQNLSASRPQDRQFILSSKKLLLSDSGFYLCACTTSGKYNEQFFGPGTRLTVL.